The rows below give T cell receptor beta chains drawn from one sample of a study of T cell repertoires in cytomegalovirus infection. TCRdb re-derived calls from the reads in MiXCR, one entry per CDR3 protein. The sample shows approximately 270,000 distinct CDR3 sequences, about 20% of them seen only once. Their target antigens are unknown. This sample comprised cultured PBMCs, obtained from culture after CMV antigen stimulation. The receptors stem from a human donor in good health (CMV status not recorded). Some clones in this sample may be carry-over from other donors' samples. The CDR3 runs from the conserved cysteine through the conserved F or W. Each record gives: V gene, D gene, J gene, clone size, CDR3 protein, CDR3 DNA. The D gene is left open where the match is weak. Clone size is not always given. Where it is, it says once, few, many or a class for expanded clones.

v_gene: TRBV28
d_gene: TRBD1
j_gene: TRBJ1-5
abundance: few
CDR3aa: CASSRAWTGALRPQHF
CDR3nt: TGTGCCAGCAGCCGCGCCTGGACAGGGGCCCTTCGGCCCCAGCATTTT

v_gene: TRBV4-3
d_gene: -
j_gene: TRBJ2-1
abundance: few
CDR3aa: CASSQVAFGGDIAVGRRSYNEQFF
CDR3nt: TGCGCCAGCAGCCAAGTTGCTTTCGGGGGAGATATAGCGGTCGGAAGGAGGTCCTACAATGAGCAGTTCTTC

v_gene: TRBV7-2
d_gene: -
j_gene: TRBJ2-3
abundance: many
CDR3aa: CASSPGNQGTQYF
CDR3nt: TGTGCCAGCAGCCCTGGAAACCAGGGCACGCAGTATTTT

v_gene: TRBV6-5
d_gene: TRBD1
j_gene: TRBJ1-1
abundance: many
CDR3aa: CASRPRGRGTAFF
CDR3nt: TGTGCCAGCAGACCCCGGGGCAGGGGGACAGCTTTCTTT

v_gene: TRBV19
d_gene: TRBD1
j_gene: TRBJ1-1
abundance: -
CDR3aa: CASSTDPGQGFNTEAFF
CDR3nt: TGTGCCAGTAGTACCGACCCTGGACAGGGATTTAACACTGAAGCTTTCTTT

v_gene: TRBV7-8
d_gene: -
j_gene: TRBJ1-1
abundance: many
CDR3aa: CASSLTFVISSRDTEAFF
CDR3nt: TGTGCCAGCAGCTTAACGTTTGTAATTTCCTCCCGGGACACTGAAGCTTTCTTT

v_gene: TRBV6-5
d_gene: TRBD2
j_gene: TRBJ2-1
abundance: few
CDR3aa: CASSSTLAGGGNEQFF
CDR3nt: TGTGCCAGCAGTTCAACCTTAGCGGGAGGGGGCAATGAGCAGTTCTTC

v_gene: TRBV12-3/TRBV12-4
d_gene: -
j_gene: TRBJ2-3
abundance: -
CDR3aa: CASSFVASTDTQYF
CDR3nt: TGTGCCAGCAGTTTCGTAGCGAGCACAGATACGCAGTATTTT

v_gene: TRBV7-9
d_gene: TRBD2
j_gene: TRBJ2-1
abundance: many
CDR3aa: CASSLGTGLAGSYNEQFF
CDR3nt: TGTGCCAGCAGCTTAGGGACAGGACTAGCGGGATCCTACAATGAGCAGTTCTTC

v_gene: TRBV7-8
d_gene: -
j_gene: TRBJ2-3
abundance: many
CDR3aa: CASSFVSDLLGDTQYF
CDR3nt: TGTGCCAGCAGCTTCGTTTCCGACTTACTAGGAGATACGCAGTATTTT

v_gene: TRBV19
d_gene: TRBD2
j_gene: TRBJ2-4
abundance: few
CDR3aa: CASSRGLAGGPLAKNIQYF
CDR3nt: TGTGCCAGTAGTAGGGGTCTAGCGGGAGGTCCCCTAGCCAAAAACATTCAGTACTTC

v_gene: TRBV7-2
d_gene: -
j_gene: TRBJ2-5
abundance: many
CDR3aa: CASSSYIRARPQETQYF
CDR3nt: TGTGCCAGCAGCTCCTATATTCGCGCGCGGCCACAAGAGACCCAGTACTTC

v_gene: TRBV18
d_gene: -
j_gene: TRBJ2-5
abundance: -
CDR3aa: CASSRAARTPREETQYF
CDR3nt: TGTGCCAGCTCACGTGCAGCCCGTACCCCGAGGGAAGAGACCCAGTACTTC

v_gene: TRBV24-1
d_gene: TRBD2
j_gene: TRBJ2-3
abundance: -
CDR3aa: CATSDIGLAGEANTQYF
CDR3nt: TGTGCCACCAGTGATATCGGGCTAGCGGGAGAAGCAAATACGCAGTATTTT

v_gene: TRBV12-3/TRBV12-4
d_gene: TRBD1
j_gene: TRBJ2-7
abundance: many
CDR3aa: CASRGDRVYEQYF
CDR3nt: TGTGCCAGCAGGGGGGACAGGGTCTACGAGCAGTACTTC

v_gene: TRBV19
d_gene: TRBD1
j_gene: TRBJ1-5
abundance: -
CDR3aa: CASSTPGQGNQPQHF
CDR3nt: TGTGCCAGTAGCACCCCTGGACAGGGTAATCAGCCCCAGCATTTT

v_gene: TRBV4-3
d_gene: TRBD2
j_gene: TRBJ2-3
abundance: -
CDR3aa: CASSPRLAGGGNTDTQYF
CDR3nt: TGCGCCAGCAGCCCCCGACTAGCGGGAGGGGGTAACACAGATACGCAGTATTTT

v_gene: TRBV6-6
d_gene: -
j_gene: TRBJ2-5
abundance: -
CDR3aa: CASSHNGGQETQYF
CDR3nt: TGTGCCAGCAGCCATAATGGAGGGCAGGAGACCCAGTACTTC

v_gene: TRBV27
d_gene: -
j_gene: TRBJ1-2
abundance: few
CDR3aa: CASKRQAAMRYTF
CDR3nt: TGTGCCAGCAAAAGGCAAGCTGCCATGCGCTACACCTTC

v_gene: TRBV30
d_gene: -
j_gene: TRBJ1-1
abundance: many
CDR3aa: CAWNRNTEAFF
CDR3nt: TGTGCCTGGAACAGGAACACTGAAGCTTTCTTT

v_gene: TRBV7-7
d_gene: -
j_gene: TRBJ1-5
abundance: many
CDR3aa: CASSPGTQGNQPQHF
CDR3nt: TGTGCCAGCAGCCCCGGGACCCAGGGCAATCAGCCCCAGCATTTT

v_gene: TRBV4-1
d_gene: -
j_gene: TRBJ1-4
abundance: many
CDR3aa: CASSQEGQGNNEKLFF
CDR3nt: TGCGCCAGCAGCCAAGAGGGCCAGGGAAATAATGAAAAACTGTTTTTT

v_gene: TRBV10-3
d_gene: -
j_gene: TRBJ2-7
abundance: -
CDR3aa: CAAEPGQGTYEQYF
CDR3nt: TGTGCCGCAGAACCGGGTCAGGGGACCTACGAGCAGTACTTC

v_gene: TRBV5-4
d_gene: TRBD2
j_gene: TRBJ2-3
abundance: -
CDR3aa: CASSSGLAGGTIVDTQYF
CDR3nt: TGTGCCAGCAGCTCGGGACTAGCGGGAGGTACCATTGTAGATACGCAGTATTTT

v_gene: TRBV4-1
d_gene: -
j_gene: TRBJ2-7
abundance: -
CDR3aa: CASSQLGLIYEQYF
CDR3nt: TGCGCCAGCAGCCAACTGGGACTGATCTACGAGCAGTACTTC

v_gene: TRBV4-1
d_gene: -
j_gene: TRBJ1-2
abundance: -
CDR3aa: CASSQRRDSWGYTF
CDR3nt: TGTGCCAGCAGCCAACGTAGAGATTCTTGGGGCTACACCTTC